The 9 T cell receptor beta chains listed next were all sequenced from one sample in a study of control samples from healthy donors and cancer patients (dated by TCRdb to the early 2020s). The protocol used for the library was the immunoSEQ multiplex PCR assay. This is the immuneACCESS table as TCRdb keeps it, with only in-frame sequences that have V and J called. A part of the clones is gone; compared with another copy, unresolved V genes explain less than half, and the rest is unexplained. The sample profile shows tens of thousands of clones; around 95% of them were found once. The ten largest clones add up to 3% to 4% of the sample. Source material: blood. These receptors originate from a man aged 25-45 years in good health.

The chain employs TRBV7-9 and TRBJ1-5; perhaps TRBD1 as D (6 bases). This CDR3 spans 15 amino acids. The V gene's germline CDR1 is SEHNR and CDR2 FQNEAQ (reference sequence). Trimming shortened V by 5 bases and J by 7 bases, and 18 bases separated the two germline ends. As DNA, the CDR3 is TGTGCCAGCAGCGATAGCGATACAGGGAGACAGCCCCAGCATTTT. Translation gives CASSDSDTGRQPQHF.

The chain couples TRBV25-1 to TRBJ1-2; D is uncertain. The CDR3 extends over 13 amino acids. Germline CDR1 and CDR2: MGHDK and SYGVNS. The V end lost 3 bases, the J end lost 8 bases, and 13 bases lay between the germline ends. The CDR3 nucleotides are TGTGCCAGCAGTGAGGACTACCCCGGAGGCTACACCTTC. This encodes CASSEDYPGGYTF.

The CDR3 nucleotides are TGTGCCTGGAGTGTAATAGAGGGGGACTATGGCTACACCTTC. Amino acid sequence: CAWSVIEGDYGYTF. The genes are TRBV30 and TRBJ1-2; a weak D match, TRBD1 (6 bases). This CDR3 is built from 14 residues. The germline V gene encodes CDR1 GTSNPN and CDR2 SVGIG (reference sequence). With 0 bases removed from V and 3 bases from J, the gap between germline ends came to 11 bases. The full variable domain, its missing parts supplied by reference TRBV30 and TRBJ1-2, is SQTIHQWPATLVQPVGSPLSLECTVEGTSNPNLYWYRQAAGRGLQLLFYSVGIGQISSEVPQNLSASRPQDRQFILSSKKLLLSDSGFYLCAWSVIEGDYGYTFGSGTRLTVV.

The genes are TRBV9 and TRBJ2-1, with 10 bases that match TRBD2. J was trimmed by 6 bases and V by 4 bases; bases with no gene match: 4. CDR3 size: 14 residues. In germline, CDR1 is SGDLS, CDR2 YYNGEE. The DNA for the CDR3 is TGTGCCAGCAGCCCGGCTAGCGGGAGCAATGAGCAGTTCTTC. Translation: CASSPASGSNEQFF.

The gene calls are TRBV3-1 (or the pseudogene TRBV3-2) and TRBJ2-1, with D perhaps given as TRBD1 or TRBD2 (6 bases each). The CDR3 extends over 15 amino acids. V dropped 1 base and J dropped 9 bases, with 16 bases sitting between them. Germline V lookup: CDR1 LGHDT, CDR2 YNNKEL (reference sequence). The CDR3 DNA follows: TGTGCCAGCAGCCAAGTTGGTGGGGGGCGCGGTGAGCAGTTCTTC. It specifies CASSQVGGGRGEQFF.

This chain joins TRBV4-3 and TRBJ1-2; the D gene is possibly TRBD1 (5 bases). V shed 2 bases and J shed 2 bases, with 12 bases lying between them. CDR3 length: 15 residues. Per the germline V gene, CDR1 is LGHNA and CDR2 is YSLEER. The CDR3 bases are TGCGCCAGCAGCCAAATAGACAGCGCGAACTATGGCTACACCTTC. This codes for CASSQIDSANYGYTF.

This chain connects TRBV5-4 to TRBJ1-1; D remains unclear. Trimming stripped 0 bases from V and 0 bases from J, with 12 bases between. The CDR3 consists of 16 residues. The germline V gene has CDR1 SGHNT and CDR2 YYREEE (reference sequence). The CDR3 DNA follows: TGTGCCAGCAGCTTGGAGTCGGGCGGAATGAACACTGAAGCTTTCTTT. As protein: CASSLESGGMNTEAFF.

V usage is TRBV12-3 or TRBV12-4 and J usage is TRBJ1-1; D gene ambiguous. The CDR3 extends over 12 amino acids. Deletions cut 2 bases from V and 4 bases from J, with 5 bases between. The CDR3 spells CASSLLGTEAFF. CDR3 sequence (DNA): TGTGCCAGCAGTTTATTAGGCACTGAAGCTTTCTTT.

The chain employs TRBV24-1 and TRBJ2-2, with 8 positions matching TRBD2. Germline CDR1 reads KGHDR; CDR2 reads SFDVKD. Trimming removed 1 base from V and 3 bases from J; junction bases left unmatched: 0. This CDR3 is 15 amino acids long. Here the CDR3 DNA reads TGTGCCACCAGTGATTTAGCGGGAGACACCGGGGAGCTGTTTTTT. Its protein product is CATSDLAGDTGELFF.